The rows below give T cell receptor beta chains drawn from one sample of a study of T cell repertoires in cytomegalovirus infection. TCRdb called the reads again in MiXCR, with one record for every CDR3 protein. Here the sample spans some 300,000 distinct CDR3 sequences, about 8.8% being singletons. Sample: PBMCs. Receptors were obtained from a human donor in good health (CMV status not recorded). Some clones in this sample may be carry-over from other donors' samples. The CDR3 runs from the conserved cysteine through the conserved F or W. A D gene is named only where the DNA matches it firmly. Not all rows give a size; the values are once, few, many and, for expanded clones, a class.

many	NA	TRBJ1-5	TRBV7-9	TGTGCCAGCAGCTCCCGAAGGAGGGATGGCAATCAGCCCCAGCATTTT	CASSSRRRDGNQPQHF
many	NA	TRBJ1-1	TRBV20-1	TGCAGTGCTAGAGATTTCGGGGGACCAGCCAACACTGAAGCTTTCTTT	CSARDFGGPANTEAFF
many	NA	TRBJ1-4	TRBV6-2/TRBV6-3	TGTGCCCTTCGGTCAACTAATGAAAAACTGTTTTTT	CALRSTNEKLFF
NA	NA	TRBJ2-2	TRBV7-2	TGTGCCGGCAGCTTAAAGGGAACTAACACCGGGGAGCTGTTTTTT	CAGSLKGTNTGELFF
many	NA	TRBJ1-4	TRBV20-1	TGCAGTGCTACTCCGCAGGCAAGGAGAGAAAAACTGTTTTTT	CSATPQARREKLFF
many	NA	TRBJ2-4	TRBV4-2	TGTGCCAGCAGCCAGGGCGGCACCTCAAACATTCAGTACTTC	CASSQGGTSNIQYF
NA	NA	TRBJ2-1	TRBV9	TGTGCCAGCAGCGATAGGTCCTACAATGAGCAGTTCTTC	CASSDRSYNEQFF
many	NA	TRBJ1-5	TRBV6-6	TGTGCCAGCAGACCCTCCGGTCCTCGGGGGGGCTCAAGCAATCAGCCCCAGCATTTT	CASRPSGPRGGSSNQPQHF
many	TRBD1	TRBJ2-7	TRBV7-2	TGTGCCAGCAGCAAAGGACAGGGGGTAACCTCCGAGCAGTACTTC	CASSKGQGVTSEQYF
NA	NA	TRBJ1-1	TRBV5-1	TGCGCCAGCAGCGGAGGACAGCGCTTATCCACTGAAGCTTTCTTT	CASSGGQRLSTEAFF
many	TRBD1	TRBJ2-5	TRBV2	TGTGCCAGCAGTCCTGGACAGGGTGGGCAAGAGACCCAGTACTTC	CASSPGQGGQETQYF
few	NA	TRBJ1-4	TRBV27	TGTGCCAGCAGTTTATCCGGTTTATTGGATCGACCGGGGGGTAGGGAAAAACTGTTTTTT	CASSLSGLLDRPGGREKLFF
few	NA	TRBJ2-1	TRBV19	TGTGCCAGTAGTATGGGACCGAACCTTTACAATGAGCAGTTCTTC	CASSMGPNLYNEQFF
NA	NA	TRBJ1-6	TRBV20-1	TGCAGTGCTAGAGATACGGGGGATTCACCCCTCCACTTT	CSARDTGDSPLHF
few	NA	TRBJ2-5	TRBV5-6	TGTGCCAGCAGCTTCGGACGGGCGAACCAAGAGACCCAGTACTTC	CASSFGRANQETQYF
many	NA	TRBJ1-1	TRBV6-5	TGTGCCAGCAGTCGTCTGATTGGAAAAGCTGAAGCTTTCTTT	CASSRLIGKAEAFF
NA	NA	TRBJ1-5	TRBV28	TGTGCCAGCAGGGGCGTTGGGGGGCGCAATCAGCCCCAGCATTTT	CASRGVGGRNQPQHF
many	TRBD2	TRBJ2-1	TRBV12-3/TRBV12-4	TGTGCCAGCAGTTTTCAGGAGGCAAGGGCGTGGAGACTAGCGGGGCCGAGCTCCTACAATGAGCAGTTCTTC	CASSFQEARAWRLAGPSSYNEQFF
few	NA	TRBJ1-2	TRBV29-1	TGCAGCGCCTACGGAGTTACCGGGACAACAAGCTATGGCTACACCTTC	CSAYGVTGTTSYGYTF
many	TRBD1	TRBJ2-2	TRBV7-2	TGTGCCAGCAACCCTATTTACAGGGGCGGGGAGCTGTTTTTT	CASNPIYRGGELFF